This T cell receptor beta chain was obtained from a study of post-analysis software for immune sequencing data. Whole-study findings and limits: Relative to controls, patients had five TRBV segments at higher frequency, with TRBV5-6, TRBV5-1 and TRBV20-1 among these.

TCR beta cDNA libraries included unique molecular identifiers. From the PCR reads, TCRdb called clonotypes with MiXCR, one entry per CDR3 protein. The sample holds 380,000 or so distinct CDR3 sequences; approximately 33% are singletons and the top ten take about an eighth. Note on this clonotype: Antigen: not known.

The CDR3 contains 15 residues. Germline loops: CDR1 SGHAT, CDR2 FQNNGV. V was shortened by 1 base and J by 7 bases, with 17 bases between the two germline ends. This chain joins TRBV11-2 and TRBJ2-7; the D call may be TRBD1 or TRBD2 (5 bases each). The sequence derives from a girl aged 5 to 17 with multiple sclerosis. Sequenced material: blood. DNA of the CDR3: TGTGCCAGCAGCTTAGCCCGGGGCAGGGCGAAAGAGCAGTACTTC. Translated, it gives CASSLARGRAKEQYF.